The clone carrying this T cell receptor beta chain has at least ten counts. Its antigen is not known. The researchers produced TCR beta cDNA from 500 to 550 ng total RNA with a constant-region primer. Three-round nested multiplex PCR performed with slightly modified ARM-PCR produced the TCR beta libraries. It was with TRBV1-TRBV30 forward primers and a C-beta reverse primer that the first two PCR rounds were run, at roughly 11 cycles each. TCRdb reprocessed the multiplex PCR reads via MiXCR and lists one record per CDR3 protein. The sample has approximately 310,000 distinct CDR3 sequences, more than 55% seen once; the top ten hold about 8.4%. Germline CDR1 MGHRA, CDR2 YSYEKL. CDR3 length equals 16 residues. V lost 1 base, J lost 4 bases, and 7 bases stayed unmatched. This specimen comes from a study of tumor-infiltrating lymphocytes in primary liver carcinoma. Study background: Ages ranged from 30 to 69, with HCC or mixed HCC-cholangiocarcinoma. The tumors, T1-T3 N0M0 lesions, were roughly 4 to 10 cm across.

Findings of the study overall: In the absence of sorting, bulk samples left CD4+ and CD8+ repertoires uncompared.

Germline DNA was extracted alongside blood RNA, which was obtained from unsorted whole blood. The rearrangement links TRBV4-1 to TRBJ2-5; 9 bases fit TRBD1. This clonotype was sampled from a man between 40 and 49 years old with primary liver carcinoma and hepatitis B virus infection. The specimen was peripheral blood. This chain's CDR3 is CASSQGDRGLIETQYF. The CDR3 DNA reads TGCGCCAGCAGCCAAGGAGACAGGGGGTTGATAGAGACCCAGTACTTC.